A single sample is the source of the 30 T cell receptor beta chains below, sequenced in a study of immune evolution from preneoplasia to lung adenocarcinoma. Sequencing was performed with immunoSEQ multiplex PCR; in TCRdb, only in-frame clones are kept and a portion is missing. The sample carries 25,000 or so clones, about 74% recorded once. Specimen: FFPE invasive lung adenocarcinoma tissue. The source of these receptors is a person aged 55 to 75 with invasive lung adenocarcinoma. Some clones in this sample may be carry-over from other donors' samples.

The V gene is TRBV4-1, the J gene TRBJ2-5, with 11 bases identical to TRBD2. After removal of 0 bases from V and 4 bases from J, the junction contained 7 bases not matched to a gene. Germline V gives CDR1 MGHRA, CDR2 YSYEKL. This CDR3 is built from 17 residues. The CDR3 DNA follows: TGCGCCAGCAGCCAAGATCCAGAGCTAGCGGGAGGAGAGACCCAGTACTTC. Protein product: CASSQDPELAGGETQYF.

The V and J genes are TRBV2 and TRBJ2-1; 9 bases map to TRBD1. The CDR3 totals 13 residues. Germline lookup yields CDR1 SNHLY and CDR2 FYNNEI. The trim removed 6 bases at V and 10 bases at J, leaving 7 bases unmatched. The CDR3 is CASRVQGAGEQFF. The DNA of the CDR3 is TGTGCCAGCAGGGTACAGGGGGCAGGAGAGCAGTTCTTC.

By frequency in the sample, this clone is medium-sized (0.01 to 0.1%). V and J are TRBV4-1 and TRBJ2-3; 11 positions agree with TRBD2. V lost 6 bases to trimming and J lost 6 bases; unmatched junction nucleotides: 11. Germline assignment: CDR1 MGHRA and CDR2 YSYEKL. The CDR3 spans 16 residues. In DNA form, the CDR3 reads TGCGCCAGCAGTAATCGCGAGACTAGCGGGACGGATACGCAGTATTTT. Its translation is CASSNRETSGTDTQYF.

The V call is TRBV28, the J call TRBJ2-2, with D hard to call. Germline assignment: CDR1 MDHEN and CDR2 SYDVKM. V gave up 0 bases and J gave up 5 bases, with 10 bases separating them. The CDR3 consists of 15 residues. For the CDR3, the DNA is TGTGCCAGCAGTTTATGGAAGGAGAGGACCGGGGAGCTGTTTTTT. This encodes CASSLWKERTGELFF.

For the CDR3, the DNA is TGCGCCAGCAGGGTGGGAGGCAACTCCTACGAGCAGTACTTC. Translated, it gives CASRVGGNSYEQYF. J is TRBJ2-7 and V is TRBV5-1, with a weak D call TRBD2 (6 bases). The CDR3 is 14 amino acids. Looked up from germline, CDR1 is SGHRS and CDR2 is YFSETQ. The V end was cut by 5 bases, the J end by 0 bases, with 12 bases between. Drawing the rest from reference TRBV5-1 and TRBJ2-7, the complete variable domain is KAGVTQTPRYLIKTRGQQVTLSCSPISGHRSVSWYQQTPGQGLQFLFEYFSETQRNKGNFPGRFSGRQFSNSRSEMNVSTLELGDSALYLCASRVGGNSYEQYFGPGTRLTVT.

The chain carries TRBV27 and TRBJ2-7; no clear D. Germline assignment: CDR1 MNHEY and CDR2 SMNVEV (reference sequence). The CDR3 is 13 residues long. Trimming removed 5 bases at V and 0 bases at J, with 8 bases between. The CDR3 nucleotides read TGTGCCAGCAGTAAACAGAGCTCCTACGAGCAGTACTTC. This translates into CASSKQSSYEQYF.

The rearrangement links TRBV2 to TRBJ2-3; TRBD2 aligns across 7 bases. The germline CDR1 and CDR2 sequences are SNHLY and FYNNEI. The ends lost 1 base at V and 0 bases at J; junction bases unmatched: 7. This CDR3 contains 17 residues. The CDR3 DNA reads TGTGCCAGCAGTGAAGGGGAGGGTGCCCCTAGCACAGATACGCAGTATTTT. Protein: CASSEGEGAPSTDTQYF. Based on the CDR3 plus reference TRBV2 and TRBJ2-3, the full variable domain is EPEVTQTPSHQVTQMGQEVILRCVPISNHLYFYWYRQILGQKVEFLVSFYNNEISEKSEIFDDQFSVERPDGSNFTLKIRSTKLEDSAMYFCASSEGEGAPSTDTQYFGPGTRLTVL.

The J gene is TRBJ2-2, the V gene TRBV10-3; D gene ambiguous. Trimming removed 3 bases from V and 7 bases from J, with 12 bases in between. This CDR3 comprises 14 residues. Germline-derived CDR1 and CDR2 are ENHRY and SYGVKD. In DNA, the CDR3 is TGTGCCATCAGTGAAGGTTCGATTGGCGGGGAGCTGTTTTTT. As protein: CAISEGSIGGELFF.

This sequence joins TRBV6-5 and TRBJ2-3; the D is unclear. The V gene's germline CDR1 is MNHEY and CDR2 SVGAGI. Trimming pared 2 bases from V and 0 bases from J, leaving 3 bases between. This CDR3 contains 13 residues. The DNA for the CDR3 is TGTGCCAGCAGTTACACTAGCACAGATACGCAGTATTTT. Amino acids: CASSYTSTDTQYF.

V gene TRBV5-1 combines with J gene TRBJ2-7, with TRBD2 identical over 14 bases. The CDR3 is 15 amino acids. Germline-derived CDR1 and CDR2 are SGHRS and YFSETQ. V lost 4 bases to trimming and J lost 5 bases; unmatched junction nucleotides: 5. The CDR3 spells CASSAGTSGRNEQYF. In nucleotides, the CDR3 is TGCGCCAGCAGCGCCGGGACTAGCGGGAGAAACGAGCAGTACTTC. Full variable domain (rest looked up from reference TRBV5-1 and TRBJ2-7): KAGVTQTPRYLIKTRGQQVTLSCSPISGHRSVSWYQQTPGQGLQFLFEYFSETQRNKGNFPGRFSGRQFSNSRSEMNVSTLELGDSALYLCASSAGTSGRNEQYFGPGTRLTVT.

The chain carries TRBV6-4 and TRBJ2-7; tentatively, D is TRBD1 (6 bases). The CDR3 loop spans 15 amino acids. Trimming shortened V by 0 bases and J by 5 bases, and 14 bases separated the two germline ends. Germline CDR1 and CDR2: MRHNA and SNTAGT. The CDR3 here is CASSDSGDRRNEQYF. The CDR3 coding sequence is TGTGCCAGCAGTGACTCGGGTGACAGGAGGAACGAGCAGTACTTC.

For this clone: It is likely a read error, because the conserved phenylalanine at the end of the CDR3 is missing. Because the CDR3's place on the DNA is in doubt, the DNA is left out and the CDR3 is given as listed by TCRdb. The chain employs TRBV21-1 and TRBJ2-3; the table calls TRBD2, which could not be checked here. TRBV21-1 counts as a pseudogene. Including both end residues, the CDR3 is 11 amino acids long. The CDR3 sequence: CASSKINYASG.

The J gene is TRBJ2-3, the V gene TRBV11-3, with TRBD2 identical over 10 bases. This CDR3 region has 16 residues. Germline V lookup: CDR1 SGHNT, CDR2 YENEEA. V lost 5 bases, J lost 4 bases, and 9 bases stayed unmatched. The DNA for the CDR3 is TGTGCCAGCAGCGCCGCGGCTAGCGGGAGCCCAGATACGCAGTATTTT. It encodes CASSAAASGSPDTQYF.

V and J are TRBV4-2 and TRBJ1-5, with 8 bases identical to TRBD1. The CDR3 covers 14 residues. The V segment lost 4 bases and the J segment 9 bases; nucleotides outside the gene matches: 8. The germline V gene has CDR1 LGHNA and CDR2 YNFKEQ. CDR3 nucleotide sequence: TGTGCCAGCAGCCCCAGTAGGGGGACAGGGCCCCAGCATTTT. It encodes CASSPSRGTGPQHF.

The J gene is TRBJ2-7, the V gene TRBV28; possible D gene TRBD1, 5 bases. The CDR3 contains 16 residues. From germline, CDR1 is MDHEN and CDR2 SYDVKM. The V and J ends lost 5 bases and 7 bases respectively, with 24 bases between them. CDR3 residues: CASSTLAQGSLGEQYF. The CDR3 DNA follows: TGTGCCAGCAGTACCCTGGCCCAGGGTTCCCTGGGGGAGCAGTACTTC.

CDR3 protein: CASSPSGRFYEQYF. The CDR3 nucleotides are TGTGCCAGCAGCCCCAGCGGGAGATTTTACGAGCAGTACTTC. The gene calls are TRBV27 and TRBJ2-7; 8 nucleotides align to TRBD2. V lost 6 bases and J lost 4; bases outside the gene matches: 8. CDR3 length: 14 residues. Germline-derived CDR1 and CDR2 are MNHEY and SMNVEV (reference sequence).

The genes are TRBV5-1 and TRBJ1-1, with 9 bases matching TRBD1. This CDR3 comprises 16 residues. CDR1 and CDR2 (germline): SGHRS, YFSETQ. The V gene end was trimmed by 1 base and the J gene end by 0 bases; junction bases not matched to a gene: 4. The CDR3 loop reads CASSLTGGRVNTEAFF. CDR3 in DNA: TGCGCCAGCAGCTTGACAGGGGGCCGGGTGAACACTGAAGCTTTCTTT. Together with reference TRBV5-1 and TRBJ1-1, the CDR3 gives the full variable domain: KAGVTQTPRYLIKTRGQQVTLSCSPISGHRSVSWYQQTPGQGLQFLFEYFSETQRNKGNFPGRFSGRQFSNSRSEMNVSTLELGDSALYLCASSLTGGRVNTEAFFGQGTRLTVV.

The gene calls are TRBV2 and TRBJ1-5; D might be TRBD1 (5 bases). The V end was cut by 6 bases, the J end by 0 bases, with 15 bases between. There are 16 residues in the CDR3. The germline V gene has CDR1 SNHLY and CDR2 FYNNEI. CDR3 protein: CASRTGTRDSNQPQHF. CDR3 bases: TGTGCCAGCAGGACCGGGACGCGAGATAGCAATCAGCCCCAGCATTTT.

The rearrangement joins TRBV11-2 to TRBJ2-1; D may be TRBD2 (7 bases). Trimming shortened V by 5 bases and J by 7 bases, and 18 bases separated the two germline ends. The CDR3 sequence is 15 residues long. CDR1 and CDR2 from the germline V gene are SGHAT and FQNNGV. The CDR3 DNA is TGTGCCAGCAGCACCGGCGGGGGCTCTTGGAATGAGCAGTTCTTC. It translates to CASSTGGGSWNEQFF.

This chain connects TRBV11-2 to TRBJ2-7; a weak D match, TRBD1 (7 bases). CDR1 and CDR2 from the germline V gene are SGHAT and FQNNGV. The CDR3 has 15 amino acids. V gave up 1 base and J gave up 2 bases, with 12 bases separating them. The CDR3 coding sequence is TGTGCCAGCAGCTTAGTCCAGGGGGGAACCTACGAGCAGTACTTC. Protein sequence: CASSLVQGGTYEQYF.

This chain connects TRBV7-9 to TRBJ2-1, with 12 bases matching TRBD2. CDR1 SEHNR and CDR2 FQNEAQ come from the germline V gene (reference sequence). J was trimmed by 7 bases and V by 4 bases; bases with no gene match: 5. This CDR3 spans 15 amino acids. This chain's CDR3 is CASSSGLAGLNEQFF. The CDR3 region has the DNA TGTGCCAGCAGCTCCGGACTAGCGGGATTAAATGAGCAGTTCTTC.

The chain has TRBV18 and TRBJ1-5; D possibly corresponds to TRBD1 (6 bases). Germline CDR1 reads KGHSH; CDR2 reads LQKENI. The CDR3 has 15 amino acids. V was trimmed by 3 bases and J by 4 bases, leaving 13 bases between them. CDR3 region: CASSPEDSPNQPQHF. In DNA form, the CDR3 reads TGTGCCAGCTCACCGGAGGACAGCCCTAATCAGCCCCAGCATTTT.

The V call is TRBV10-1, the J call TRBJ2-2, with D possibly TRBD1 on 5 matching bases. This CDR3 is 13 amino acids long. Trimming stripped 5 bases from V and 5 bases from J, with 9 bases between. Germline V gives CDR1 WNHNN, CDR2 SYGVQD (reference sequence). The CDR3 sequence: CASSRQSTGELFF. CDR3 in DNA: TGCGCCAGCAGTCGACAGAGTACCGGGGAGCTGTTTTTT.

There are a few counts of this clone. The rearrangement uses TRBV18 and TRBJ2-1; tentative D call: TRBD1 (6 bases). Trimming shortened V by 4 bases and J by 5 bases, and 12 bases separated the two germline ends. The CDR3 contains 14 residues. Germline assignment: CDR1 KGHSH and CDR2 LQKENI. The CDR3 sequence is CASSLTGQDNEQFF. The CDR3 nucleotides read TGTGCCAGCTCACTTACGGGACAAGACAATGAGCAGTTCTTC.

The chain carries TRBV30 and TRBJ1-1, with 9 bases identical to TRBD1. From germline, CDR1 is GTSNPN and CDR2 SVGIG (reference sequence). V lost 3 bases, J lost 2 bases, and 4 bases stayed unmatched. CDR3 length: 14 amino acids. The CDR3 DNA sequence: TGTGCCTGGAGGGGACAGGGCGGTAACACTGAAGCTTTCTTT. Protein: CAWRGQGGNTEAFF.

The gene calls are TRBV7-9 and TRBJ1-3; the D is unclear. CDR3 length: 17 residues. The germline V and J ends were trimmed by 8 bases and 4 bases, with 24 bases remaining between them. Germline CDR1 and CDR2: SEHNR and FQNEAQ (reference sequence). DNA for the CDR3: TGTGCCAGCGGCACGCCCGGGCAGGACCGGAGGGGAAACACCATATATTTT. Amino acid sequence: CASGTPGQDRRGNTIYF.

The chain links TRBV7-8 to TRBJ2-1, with a weak D call TRBD1 (5 bases). The CDR3 sequence is 17 residues long. CDR1 is SGHVS, CDR2 FQNEAQ, per germline. V lost 1 base and J lost 4, with 17 bases in between. The CDR3 DNA is TGTGCCAGCAGCTTAGTTGCTTCAGGGCCGCCTTACAATGAGCAGTTCTTC. Its translation is CASSLVASGPPYNEQFF.

This clone was found a few times. The chain joins TRBV5-4 to TRBJ2-7; either TRBD1 or TRBD2 may supply D (5 bases each). V gave up 5 bases and J gave up 3 bases, with 12 bases separating them. Germline V gene lookup returns CDR1 SGHNT and CDR2 YYREEE (reference sequence). The CDR3 spans 13 residues. The CDR3 nucleotides are TGTGCCAGCAGTATGGGACGGAACTACGAGCAGTACTTC. Residues: CASSMGRNYEQYF.

The chain couples TRBV7-8 to TRBJ1-6, with 7 bases fitting TRBD1. The CDR3 has 14 amino acids. The V gene's germline CDR1 is SGHVS and CDR2 FQNEAQ. The V and J ends lost 7 bases and 7 bases, in that order; junction bases with no gene match: 7. CDR3 in amino acids: CASTDRAGNSPLHF. The CDR3 DNA follows: TGTGCCAGCACTGACAGGGCAGGAAATTCACCCCTCCACTTT. The complete variable domain, with remaining parts taken from reference TRBV7-8 and TRBJ1-6, reads GAGVSQSPRYKVAKRGQDVALRCDPISGHVSLFWYQQALGQGPEFLTYFQNEAQLDKSGLPSDRFFAERPEGSVSTLKIQRTQQEDSAVYLCASTDRAGNSPLHFGNGTRLTVT.

This clone was detected a few times. The rearrangement joins TRBV28 to TRBJ1-1; TRBD1 matches at 8 bases. Looked up from germline, CDR1 is MDHEN and CDR2 is SYDVKM. This CDR3 is 15 amino acids long. J lost 1 base, V lost 5 bases, and 6 bases had no gene match. This CDR3 reads CASSAAGTGNTEAFF. CDR3 DNA: TGTGCCAGCAGTGCGGCCGGGACAGGGAACACTGAAGCTTTCTTT. The complete variable domain, with remaining parts taken from reference TRBV28 and TRBJ1-1, reads DVKVTQSSRYLVKRTGEKVFLECVQDMDHENMFWYRQDPGLGLRLIYFSYDVKMKEKGDIPEGYSVSREKKERFSLILESASTNQTSMYLCASSAAGTGNTEAFFGQGTRLTVV.